The present T cell receptor beta chain was sequenced within a study of blood T cell repertoires in COVID-19. Study-level information: From the United States, Italy and Spain came samples of acute and convalescent COVID-19. Sample material is recorded as cDNA or gDNA derived from T cells, B-cell-depleted T cells, or PBMCs.

This clone was observed a handful of times. The CDR3 is made up of 13 amino acids. CDR1 and CDR2 (germline): SGHDN, FVKESK. Trimming took off 0 bases at V and 9 bases at J, with 12 bases between the two ends. Source study methods: Reference gene primer amplification gave estimated nucleated cell counts. Sequencing used immunoSEQ multiplex PCR; TCRdb keeps in-frame clones, though not all of them. That table supplies the V and J calls and clone size; D and trimming were determined from the DNA. The table lists some 14,000 clones, 80% of them singletons. The chain combines TRBV14 with TRBJ2-7; possible D gene TRBD2, 6 bases. The source material was peripheral blood. The clonotype was recovered from a human donor in a cohort sampled during active COVID-19. The CDR3 DNA is TGTGCCAGCAGCCAAGATGCAGCGGGCCTGCAGTACTTC. It encodes CASSQDAAGLQYF.